The clone carrying this TCR beta chain was picked up one time. Its antigen is still unknown. This specimen comes from a study of cytomegalovirus exposure and HLA in healthy donors. Study-level information: Approximately 80 million unique TCRs, all from HLA-typed donors, were included in an early release of the data. Overall study findings and caveats: Researchers catalogued 164 TCR beta chains as cytomegalovirus-associated. Analysis was performed later, and it showed HLA-associated TCR beta chains to be more clonally expanded than equally common others.

CDR3 length equals 15 residues. Trimming shortened V by 5 bases and J by 3 bases, and 14 bases separated the two germline ends. Germline CDR1 and CDR2: PRHDT and FYEKMQ (reference sequence). PCR employed 60 Vbeta and 13 Jbeta primers. Some clones are missing from TCRdb's copy, which holds only in-frame ones; the method was immunoSEQ multiplex PCR. The sample has roughly 160,000 clones; 75% to 80% are singletons. Donors were ostensibly healthy at sampling, although undocumented immune exposures were probable. The chain combines TRBV13 with TRBJ2-1, with D unclear. Sequencing input: PBMCs. This TCR was sampled from a man in his forties or fifties in good health and CMV-seropositive. The CDR3 reads CASSVRDKNYNEQFF. Written as DNA, the CDR3 is TGTGCCAGCAGCGTCAGAGACAAAAACTACAATGAGCAGTTCTTC.